These 25 T cell receptor beta chains share one sample of origin, sequenced in a study of T cell repertoires in cytomegalovirus infection. For these receptors, no antigen is known. TCRdb analysed the reads with MiXCR anew, one entry per CDR3 protein. The table shows around 300,000 distinct CDR3 sequences, with approximately 22% occurring only once. Here the sequenced sample was cultured PBMCs, taken from culture after CMV antigen stimulation. All receptors come from a human donor in good health (CMV status not recorded). Some clones in this sample may be carry-over from other donors' samples.

The rearrangement uses TRBV5-8 and TRBJ2-7, with 9 bases fitting TRBD1. The CDR3 contains 16 residues. CDR1 and CDR2 (germline): SGHTS, YDEGEE. V gave up 1 base and J gave up 2 bases; unmatched junction bases: 7. The CDR3 sequence is CASSLSRGTGPYEQYF. The CDR3 bases are TGTGCCAGCAGCTTGTCGCGCGGGACAGGGCCCTACGAGCAGTACTTC.

The genes are TRBV5-1 and TRBJ2-1; D possibly corresponds to TRBD1 (5 bases). Germline V lookup: CDR1 SGHRS, CDR2 YFSETQ. Trimming took off 0 bases at V and 4 bases at J, with 11 bases between the two ends. This CDR3 contains 15 residues. CDR3 bases: TGCGCCAGCAGCTTGGAATTCGGACAATACAATGAGCAGTTCTTC. It encodes CASSLEFGQYNEQFF.

The chain is built from TRBV30 and TRBJ2-3; D unclear. The V gene lost 3 bases and the J gene lost 4 bases, with 5 bases spanning the gap. Germline V gene sequence: CDR1 GTSNPN, CDR2 SVGIG (reference sequence). CDR3 size: 11 residues. CDR3 nucleotide sequence: TGTGCCTGGAGACAGTCAGATACGCAGTATTTT. This gives the protein CAWRQSDTQYF.

This chain connects TRBV6-2 or TRBV6-3 to TRBJ2-1; TRBD1 might be the D (5 bases). Between the trimmed V and J ends, which lost 2 bases and 4 bases, there was a span of 12 bases. Germline assignment: CDR1 MNHEY and CDR2 SVGEGT. The CDR3 is 15 residues long. Here the CDR3 DNA reads TGTGCCAGCAGTTACAGATCAAAGGGGTACAATGAGCAGTTCTTC. It is translated as CASSYRSKGYNEQFF.

This clonotype appeared many times. The V and J genes are TRBV7-8 and TRBJ2-3; 11 nucleotides align to TRBD2. Losses at the gene ends were 4 bases for V and 9 bases for J; bases not matched to a gene: 9. This CDR3 comprises 15 residues. Germline V gene sequence: CDR1 SGHVS, CDR2 FQNEAQ. CDR3 in amino acids: CASSSTPGTSGTQYF. CDR3 in DNA: TGTGCCAGCAGCTCTACCCCCGGGACTAGCGGAACGCAGTATTTT.

The V call is TRBV6-5, the J call TRBJ1-2, with D perhaps matching TRBD1 (5 bases). V lost 1 base and J 2 bases, leaving 8 bases between the germline ends. Germline values: CDR1 MNHEY, CDR2 SVGAGI. The CDR3 is 14 residues long. CDR3 in DNA: TGTGCCAGCAGTTACTACCCAGGGAACTATGGCTACACCTTC. This gives the protein CASSYYPGNYGYTF.

This clonotype has more than one count but fewer than ten. V gene TRBV7-2 combines with J gene TRBJ2-2; D gene unclear. The CDR3 consists of 13 residues. V lost 2 bases to trimming and J lost 6 bases, with 7 bases between them. Germline V gene sequence: CDR1 SGHTA, CDR2 FQGNSA. CDR3 coding DNA: TGTGCCAGCAGCTTAAACTGGGCCGGGGAGCTGTTTTTT. Its protein is CASSLNWAGELFF.

There are a few counts of this clonotype. V usage is TRBV6-5 and J usage is TRBJ2-2; possible D gene TRBD1, 5 bases. V lost 6 bases and J 1 base, leaving 9 bases between the germline ends. CDR1 is MNHEY and CDR2 is SVGAGI in the germline V gene. CDR3 length: 14 residues. The CDR3 here is CASSRQGNTGELFF. The CDR3 coding sequence is TGTGCCAGCAGCAGGCAGGGGAACACCGGGGAGCTGTTTTTT.

This clonotype has a handful of counts. The J gene is TRBJ1-5, the V gene TRBV19; no firm D call. The germline V gene encodes CDR1 LNHDA and CDR2 SQIVND (reference sequence). The ends were cut back, 6 bases at V and 7 bases at J, with 10 bases in the middle. The CDR3 covers 12 residues. The CDR3 is CASRKGFQPQHF. As DNA, the CDR3 is TGTGCCAGTAGAAAGGGTTTCCAGCCCCAGCATTTT.

This clonotype was picked up many times. This chain joins TRBV7-2 and TRBJ1-2; the match to TRBD1 covers 9 bases. CDR3 length: 14 residues. Germline V CDR1 and CDR2: SGHTA, FQGNSA. Germline trimming cut 4 bases from V and 7 bases from J; bases unmatched to any gene: 7. The CDR3 loop is CASSSLTGGIGYTF. In DNA, the CDR3 is TGTGCCAGCAGCTCGCTTACAGGGGGCATTGGCTACACCTTC.

This clonotype was picked up a small number of times. V and J are TRBV27 and TRBJ1-1, with 7 bases fitting TRBD1. The CDR3 sequence is 16 residues long. Germline-derived CDR1 and CDR2 are MNHEY and SMNVEV (reference sequence). After removal of 11 bases from V and 1 base from J, the junction contained 16 bases not matched to a gene. The CDR3 DNA reads TGTGCCTGTCCTACCCCGGGACAGCGGGAGAACACTGAAGCTTTCTTT. This sequence encodes CACPTPGQRENTEAFF.

This sequence joins TRBV4-3 and TRBJ1-5, with unresolved D. Germline values: CDR1 LGHNA, CDR2 YSLEER. The CDR3 spans 15 residues. V lost 0 bases, J lost 0 bases, and 6 bases lay in between. The CDR3 nucleotides are TGCGCCAGCAGCCAAGACACTTATAGCAATCAGCCCCAGCATTTT. Translated, it gives CASSQDTYSNQPQHF.

The chain joins TRBV19 to TRBJ2-6; D unresolved. The ends were cut back, 4 bases at V and 1 base at J, with 11 bases in the middle. Per the germline V gene, CDR1 is LNHDA and CDR2 is SQIVND (reference sequence). CDR3 size: 16 residues. CDR3 region: CASSKIRESGANVLTF. Written as DNA, the CDR3 is TGTGCCAGTAGTAAAATTAGAGAGTCTGGGGCCAACGTCCTGACTTTC.

This chain connects TRBV10-2 to TRBJ1-4; D gene ambiguous. The V end was cut by 6 bases, the J end by 0 bases, with 8 bases between. This CDR3 has 14 amino acids. The germline V gene has CDR1 WSHSY and CDR2 SAAADI. This chain's CDR3 is CASRTDATNEKLFF. DNA of the CDR3: TGCGCCAGCAGGACGGACGCAACTAATGAAAAACTGTTTTTT.

This clonotype was detected many times. The V call is TRBV7-2, the J call TRBJ2-1; no clear D gene. This CDR3 is 13 amino acids long. Trimming left V 6 bases short and J 6 bases short, with 12 bases between. Germline V CDR1 and CDR2: SGHTA, FQGNSA. For the CDR3, the DNA is TGTGCCAGCAGTGTGCTCCCGGGCAATGAGCAGTTCTTC. This sequence encodes CASSVLPGNEQFF.

The table lists this clonotype with many counts. The V gene is TRBV7-8, the J gene TRBJ2-7, with TRBD1 matching 9 bases. This CDR3 is 15 amino acids long. V shed 4 bases, J shed 1 base, and the junction held 5 bases outside the gene matches. Germline CDR1 is SGHVS and CDR2 is FQNEAQ. The CDR3 sequence is CASSSGQGGSYEQYV. The CDR3 DNA follows: TGTGCCAGCAGCTCGGGACAGGGAGGGTCCTACGAGCAGTACGTC.

This clonotype showed up many times. The chain couples TRBV7-2 to TRBJ2-1; D may be TRBD2 (6 bases). V lost 5 bases, J lost 9 bases, and 20 bases lay in between. This CDR3 contains 15 residues. Germline CDR1 reads SGHTA; CDR2 reads FQGNSA. In DNA form, the CDR3 reads TGTGCCAGCAGCCCCACACGGGCGCGGGGCGGTGAGCAGTTCTTC. This gives the protein CASSPTRARGGEQFF.

The chain joins TRBV4-1 to TRBJ1-4; no definite D call. Germline CDR1 reads MGHRA; CDR2 reads YSYEKL. The V end was cut by 4 bases, the J end by 4 bases, with 10 bases between. CDR3 length: 14 amino acids. The CDR3 DNA is TGCGCCAGCAGCCCGGACGGGCTTAATGAAAAACTGTTTTTT. It specifies CASSPDGLNEKLFF.

This clonotype was observed at least ten times. V is TRBV7-9 and J is TRBJ2-2, with D possibly matching TRBD2 (6 bases). Germline values: CDR1 SEHNR, CDR2 FQNEAQ (reference sequence). This CDR3 spans 14 amino acids. Trimming took 3 bases from V and 3 from J, leaving 8 bases between them. For the CDR3, the DNA is TGTGCCAGCAGCTTGACGGGGGACACCGGGGAGCTGTTTTTT. Translation: CASSLTGDTGELFF.

The chain uses TRBV29-1 and TRBJ2-1; D might be TRBD2 (6 bases). Trimming cost V 5 bases and J 6 bases, with 14 bases left between them. The CDR3 sequence is 13 residues long. From germline, CDR1 is SQVTM and CDR2 ANQGSEA. The CDR3 nucleotides are TGCAGCGTTCCCGGGACTGCCTCCAATGAGCAGTTCTTC. Translated: CSVPGTASNEQFF.

The chain is built from TRBV29-1 and TRBJ1-4; no firm D call. The CDR3 consists of 13 residues. With 4 bases removed from V and 2 bases from J, the gap between germline ends came to 8 bases. Germline CDR1 SQVTM, CDR2 ANQGSEA. The CDR3 coding sequence is TGCAGCGTTGTTGGCAGGACTAATGAAAAACTGTTTTTT. As protein: CSVVGRTNEKLFF.

This clonotype was counted many times. The V and J genes are TRBV7-2 and TRBJ2-1, with 7 bases aligning to TRBD2. CDR3 length: 14 amino acids. The ends lost 1 base at V and 4 bases at J; junction bases unmatched: 1. The germline CDR1 and CDR2 sequences are SGHTA and FQGNSA. CDR3 bases: TGTGCCAGCAGCTTAGGGCGGGAGTACAATGAGCAGTTCTTC. Amino acid sequence: CASSLGREYNEQFF.

The chain employs TRBV10-3 and TRBJ2-7; a possible D gene is TRBD1 (6 bases). Germline loops: CDR1 ENHRY, CDR2 SYGVKD. V shed 4 bases and J shed 6 bases, with 16 bases lying between them. The CDR3 runs to 14 residues. The CDR3 DNA sequence: TGTGCCATCAGTGGGGTACAGGGTGGTGCCGAGCAGTACTTC. Translating gives CAISGVQGGAEQYF.

The chain combines TRBV7-3 with TRBJ2-2, with 8 positions matching TRBD1. This CDR3 contains 18 residues. From germline, CDR1 is SGHTA and CDR2 FQGTGA. The junction had 14 bases not matched to a gene; V was cut back by 1 base and J by 7 bases. CDR3 sequence (DNA): TGTGCCAGCAGCTTAAGAATGCCAGGGGGCACCGGTAGCGGGGAGCTGTTTTTT. It translates to CASSLRMPGGTGSGELFF.

This clonotype was counted ten times or more. V gene TRBV7-8 combines with J gene TRBJ2-3; 7 nucleotides line up with TRBD1. V was pared by 7 bases and J by 4 bases, with 5 bases of the junction left unmatched. This CDR3 contains 13 residues. The germline V gene encodes CDR1 SGHVS and CDR2 FQNEAQ. The CDR3 bases are TGTGCCAGCAAACAGCAGGGGGCAGATACGCAGTATTTT. Translation gives CASKQQGADTQYF.